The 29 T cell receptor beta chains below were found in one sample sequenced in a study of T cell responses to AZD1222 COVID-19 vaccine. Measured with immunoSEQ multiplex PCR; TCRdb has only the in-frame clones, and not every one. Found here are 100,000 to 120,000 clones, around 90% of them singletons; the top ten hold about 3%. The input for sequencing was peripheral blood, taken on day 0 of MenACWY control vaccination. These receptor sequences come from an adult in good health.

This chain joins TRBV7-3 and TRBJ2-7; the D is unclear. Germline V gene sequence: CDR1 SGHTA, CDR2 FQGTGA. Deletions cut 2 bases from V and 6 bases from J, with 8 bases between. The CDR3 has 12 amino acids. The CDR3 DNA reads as TGTGCCAGCAGCTTATCAGGCGCCGAGCAGTACTTC. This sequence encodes CASSLSGAEQYF.

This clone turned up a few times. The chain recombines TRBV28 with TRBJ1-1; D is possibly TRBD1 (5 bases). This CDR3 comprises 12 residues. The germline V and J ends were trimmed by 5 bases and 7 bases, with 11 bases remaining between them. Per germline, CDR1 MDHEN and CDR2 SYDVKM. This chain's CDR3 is CASSPRQIEAFF. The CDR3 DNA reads TGTGCCAGCAGTCCGCGACAGATTGAAGCTTTCTTT.

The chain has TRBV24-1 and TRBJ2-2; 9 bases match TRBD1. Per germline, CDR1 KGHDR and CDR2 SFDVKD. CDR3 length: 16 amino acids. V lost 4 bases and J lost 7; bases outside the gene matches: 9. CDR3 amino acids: CATSDPGTGKGGELFF. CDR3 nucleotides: TGTGCCACCAGTGACCCCGGGACAGGGAAGGGCGGGGAGCTGTTTTTT.

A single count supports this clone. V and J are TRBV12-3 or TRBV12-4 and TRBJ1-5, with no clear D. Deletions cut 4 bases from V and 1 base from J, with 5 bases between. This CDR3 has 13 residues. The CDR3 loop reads CASSWESNQPQHF. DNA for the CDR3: TGTGCCAGCAGTTGGGAGAGCAATCAGCCCCAGCATTTT.

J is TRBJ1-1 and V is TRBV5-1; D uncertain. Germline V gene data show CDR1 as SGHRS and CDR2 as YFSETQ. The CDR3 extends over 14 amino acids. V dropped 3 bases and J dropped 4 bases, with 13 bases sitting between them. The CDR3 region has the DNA TGCGCCAGCAGCTCAGCAATATGGGGCACTGAAGCTTTCTTT. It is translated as CASSSAIWGTEAFF.

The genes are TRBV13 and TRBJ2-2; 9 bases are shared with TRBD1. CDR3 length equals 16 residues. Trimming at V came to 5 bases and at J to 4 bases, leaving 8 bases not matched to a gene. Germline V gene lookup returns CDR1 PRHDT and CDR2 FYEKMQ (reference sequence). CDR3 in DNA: TGTGCCAGCAGCCTTACCGGGACAGGGACCACCGGGGAGCTGTTTTTT. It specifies CASSLTGTGTTGELFF.

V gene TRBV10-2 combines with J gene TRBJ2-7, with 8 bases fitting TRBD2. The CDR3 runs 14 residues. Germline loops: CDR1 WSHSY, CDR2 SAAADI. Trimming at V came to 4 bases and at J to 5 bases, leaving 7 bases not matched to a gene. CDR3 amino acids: CASSGARGGNEQYF. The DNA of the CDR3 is TGCGCCAGCAGTGGGGCACGGGGGGGAAACGAGCAGTACTTC.

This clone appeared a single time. The CDR3 is CASSPMGGSGNTIYF. CDR3 DNA sequence: TGTGCCAGCTCACCCATGGGAGGCTCTGGAAACACCATATATTTT. The chain is built from TRBV18 and TRBJ1-3; D is unclear. V lost 3 bases and J lost 0, with 9 bases in between. This CDR3 region has 15 residues. Germline CDR1 and CDR2: KGHSH and LQKENI.

CDR3 in DNA: TGTGCCAGCAGCATCCGGACACTCGACCCTTACGAGCAGTACTTC. Amino acids: CASSIRTLDPYEQYF. V and J are TRBV9 and TRBJ2-7; D perhaps matches TRBD1 (5 bases). Germline values: CDR1 SGDLS, CDR2 YYNGEE. Trimming cost V 4 bases and J 4 bases, with 18 bases left between them. CDR3 length equals 15 residues.

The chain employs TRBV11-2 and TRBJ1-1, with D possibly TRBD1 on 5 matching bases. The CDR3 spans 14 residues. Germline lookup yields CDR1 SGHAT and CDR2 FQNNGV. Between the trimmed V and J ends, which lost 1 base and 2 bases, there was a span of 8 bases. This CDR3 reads CASSLVQGNTEAFF. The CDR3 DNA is TGTGCCAGCAGCTTAGTTCAGGGTAACACTGAAGCTTTCTTT.

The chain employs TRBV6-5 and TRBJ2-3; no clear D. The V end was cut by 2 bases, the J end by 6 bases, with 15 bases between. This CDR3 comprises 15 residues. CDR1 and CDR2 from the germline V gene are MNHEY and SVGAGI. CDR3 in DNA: TGTGCCAGCAGTTACAGTCTCTTGCGGTACGATACGCAGTATTTT. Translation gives CASSYSLLRYDTQYF.

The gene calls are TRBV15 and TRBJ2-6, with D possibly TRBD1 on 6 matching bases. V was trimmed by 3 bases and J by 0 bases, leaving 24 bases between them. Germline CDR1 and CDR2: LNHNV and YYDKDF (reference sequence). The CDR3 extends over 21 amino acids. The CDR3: CATSRDTLTGTILSGANVLTF. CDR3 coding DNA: TGTGCCACCAGCAGGGATACCCTAACCGGGACAATCCTCTCTGGGGCCAACGTCCTGACTTTC.

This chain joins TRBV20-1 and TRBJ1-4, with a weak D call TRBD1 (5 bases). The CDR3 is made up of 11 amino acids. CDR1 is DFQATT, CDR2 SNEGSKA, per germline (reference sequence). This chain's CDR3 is CLGALREKLFF. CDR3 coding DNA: TGCCTAGGGGCCCTGAGAGAAAAACTGTTTTTT.

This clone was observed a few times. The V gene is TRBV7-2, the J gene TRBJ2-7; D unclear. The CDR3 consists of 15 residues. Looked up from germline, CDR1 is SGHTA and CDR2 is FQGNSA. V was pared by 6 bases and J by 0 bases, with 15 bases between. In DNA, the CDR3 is TGTGCCAGCAGTTTACACGCAGCTTTCTCCTACGAGCAGTACTTC. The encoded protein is CASSLHAAFSYEQYF.

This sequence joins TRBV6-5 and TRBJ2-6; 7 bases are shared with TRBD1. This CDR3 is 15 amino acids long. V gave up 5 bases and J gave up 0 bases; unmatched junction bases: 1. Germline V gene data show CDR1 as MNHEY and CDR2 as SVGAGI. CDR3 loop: CASSRDSSGANVLTF. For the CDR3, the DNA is TGTGCCAGCAGTAGGGACAGCTCTGGGGCCAACGTCCTGACTTTC.

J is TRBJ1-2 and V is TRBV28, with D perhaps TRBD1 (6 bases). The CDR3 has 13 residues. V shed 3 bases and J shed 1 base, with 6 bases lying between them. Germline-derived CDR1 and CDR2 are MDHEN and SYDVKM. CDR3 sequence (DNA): TGTGCCAGCAGTTTGGACAGTAACTATGGCTACACCTTC. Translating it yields CASSLDSNYGYTF.

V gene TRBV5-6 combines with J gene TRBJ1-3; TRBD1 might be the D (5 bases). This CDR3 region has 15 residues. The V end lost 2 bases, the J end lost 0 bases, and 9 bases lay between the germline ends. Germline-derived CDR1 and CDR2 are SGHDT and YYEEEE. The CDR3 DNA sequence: TGTGCCAGCAGCTTCGGGGGTGGCTCTGGAAACACCATATATTTT. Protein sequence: CASSFGGGSGNTIYF.

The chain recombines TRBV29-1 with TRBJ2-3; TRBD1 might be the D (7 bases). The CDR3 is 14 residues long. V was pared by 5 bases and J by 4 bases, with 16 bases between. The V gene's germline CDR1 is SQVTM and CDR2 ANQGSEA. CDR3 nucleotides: TGCAGCGTTTCCCAGGGGGGTCGGCCAGATACGCAGTATTTT. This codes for CSVSQGGRPDTQYF.

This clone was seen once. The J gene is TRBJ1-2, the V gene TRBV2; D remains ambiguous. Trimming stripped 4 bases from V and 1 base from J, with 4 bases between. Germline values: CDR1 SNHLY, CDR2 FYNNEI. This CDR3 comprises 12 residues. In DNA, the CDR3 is TGTGCCAGCAGTGCCCTTAACTATGGCTACACCTTC. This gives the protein CASSALNYGYTF.

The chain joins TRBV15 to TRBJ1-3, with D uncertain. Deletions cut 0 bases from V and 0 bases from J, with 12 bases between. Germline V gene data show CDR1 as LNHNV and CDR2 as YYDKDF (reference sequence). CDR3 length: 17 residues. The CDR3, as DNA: TGTGCCACCAGCAGAGATAAGACGGTGTTCTCTGGAAACACCATATATTTT. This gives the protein CATSRDKTVFSGNTIYF.

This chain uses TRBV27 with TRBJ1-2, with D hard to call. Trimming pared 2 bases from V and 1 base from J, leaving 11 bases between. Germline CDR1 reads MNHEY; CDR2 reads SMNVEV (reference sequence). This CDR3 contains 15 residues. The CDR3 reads CASSLAGGSNYGYTF. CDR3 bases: TGTGCCAGCAGTTTAGCCGGCGGGAGTAACTATGGCTACACCTTC.

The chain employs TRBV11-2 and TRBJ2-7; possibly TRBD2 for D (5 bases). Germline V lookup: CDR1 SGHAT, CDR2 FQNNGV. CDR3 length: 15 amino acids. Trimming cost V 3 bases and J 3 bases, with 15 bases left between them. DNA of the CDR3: TGTGCCAGCAGCTTGAGGAGGTTACTTATCTACGAGCAGTACTTC. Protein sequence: CASSLRRLLIYEQYF.

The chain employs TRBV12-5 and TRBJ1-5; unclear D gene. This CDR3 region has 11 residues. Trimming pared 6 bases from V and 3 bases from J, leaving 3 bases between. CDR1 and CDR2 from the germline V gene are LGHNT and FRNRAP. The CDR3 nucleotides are TGTGCTAGTGGCATCAATCAGCCCCAGCATTTT. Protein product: CASGINQPQHF.

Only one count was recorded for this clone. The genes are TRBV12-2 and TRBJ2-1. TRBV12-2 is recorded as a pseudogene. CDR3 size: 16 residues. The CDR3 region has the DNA TGTGCAAGTCGCTGCGAACAGGGTGGGGGGTACAATGAGCAGTTCTTC. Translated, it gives CASRCEQGGGYNEQFF.

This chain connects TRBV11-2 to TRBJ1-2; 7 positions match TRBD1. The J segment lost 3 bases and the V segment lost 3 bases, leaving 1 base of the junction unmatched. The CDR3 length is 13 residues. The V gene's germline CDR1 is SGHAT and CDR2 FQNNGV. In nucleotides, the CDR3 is TGTGCCAGCAGCTTTGGGACAGACTATGGCTACACCTTC. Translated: CASSFGTDYGYTF.

This CDR3 reads CASSLRTYEQYF. CDR3 sequence (DNA): TGTGCCAGCAGTTTGAGGACCTACGAGCAGTACTTC. V is TRBV28 and J is TRBJ2-7; D gene unclear. The V gene's germline CDR1 is MDHEN and CDR2 SYDVKM. This CDR3 region has 12 residues. V shed 3 bases and J shed 2 bases, with 5 bases lying between them.

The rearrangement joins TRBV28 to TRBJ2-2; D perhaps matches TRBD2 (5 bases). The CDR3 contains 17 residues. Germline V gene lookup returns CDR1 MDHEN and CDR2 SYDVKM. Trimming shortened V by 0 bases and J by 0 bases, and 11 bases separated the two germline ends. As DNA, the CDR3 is TGTGCCAGCAGTTTATGGTCGGGGTCCGCGAACACCGGGGAGCTGTTTTTT. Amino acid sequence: CASSLWSGSANTGELFF.

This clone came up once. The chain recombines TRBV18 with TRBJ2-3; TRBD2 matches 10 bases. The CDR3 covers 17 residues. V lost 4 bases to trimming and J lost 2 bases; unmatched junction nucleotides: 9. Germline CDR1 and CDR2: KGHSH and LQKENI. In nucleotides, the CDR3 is TGTGCCAGCTCACGAAGCTTACTAGCGGGGAACACAGATACGCAGTATTTT. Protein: CASSRSLLAGNTDTQYF.

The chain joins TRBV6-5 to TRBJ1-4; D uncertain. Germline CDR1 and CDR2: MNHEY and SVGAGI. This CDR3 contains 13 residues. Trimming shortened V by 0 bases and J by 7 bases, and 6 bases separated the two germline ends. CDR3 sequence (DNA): TGTGCCAGCAGTTACTCGGGGAGTGAAAAACTGTTTTTT. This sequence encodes CASSYSGSEKLFF.